This TCR beta chain derives from a study of T cells in Graves' hyperthyroidism and ophthalmopathy. Whole-study results and caveats: Progression to ophthalmopathy was predicted a median of 6.5 months early.

TCR beta CDR3 region amplification was performed from RNA transcripts. Primed by the HTBI set, a first-round RT-PCR was run on the TCR CDR3. Each CDR3 protein gets one entry after TCRdb re-called the multiplex PCR reads with MiXCR. The sample lists fewer than 450,000 distinct CDR3 sequences, more than 12% seen once, with under 30% in the top ten. A few counts support this clonotype. Its antigen is currently unknown. Patients were excluded for uncontrolled infection, other autoimmune disease, pregnancy or lactation. Each diagnosis drew on symptoms, thyroxine, TRAb, thyroid ultrasound and orbital computed tomography findings. The receptor was derived from a man in his forties or fifties with Graves' ophthalmopathy. Sequencing was performed on blood.

CDR3 protein: CASSTETGLWGQTQYF. CDR3 bases: TGTGCCAGCAGCACCGAGACAGGGCTGTGGGGACAGACCCAGTACTTC. This rearrangement joins TRBV7-6 to TRBJ2-5, with 7 bases aligning to TRBD1. Trimming took 5 bases from V and 6 from J; bases not matched to a gene: 15. The CDR3 has 16 residues. From germline, CDR1 is SGHVS and CDR2 FNYEAQ.